A single sample is the source of the 17 T cell receptor beta chains below, sequenced in a study of patients and donors after allogeneic stem cell transplantation. TCRdb independently ran MiXCR on the RT-PCR reads; one entry per CDR3 protein. The data contain roughly 180,000 distinct CDR3 sequences, roughly two fifths of them singletons. The specimen sequenced was blood, either unsorted or a sorted T cell fraction (not recorded which). All receptors derive from a human donor who was either an allogeneic HSCT recipient or a stem cell or donor lymphocyte infusion donor (not recorded which). It is not recorded whose cells these are; they may come from a transplant donor.

This clonotype was observed a few times. This chain uses TRBV6-6 with TRBJ1-1; D ambiguous. Germline V gene lookup returns CDR1 MNHNY and CDR2 SVGAGI (reference sequence). The CDR3 spans 11 residues. The V end was cut by 6 bases, the J end by 10 bases, with 12 bases between. The CDR3 protein is CASRVDEGAFF. The CDR3 region has the DNA TGTGCCAGCAGGGTTGATGAGGGAGCTTTCTTT.

This clonotype showed up just a few times. The gene calls are TRBV7-2 and TRBJ1-2; D might be TRBD1 (5 bases). V gave up 2 bases and J gave up 7 bases, with 17 bases separating them. Germline V lookup: CDR1 SGHTA, CDR2 FQGNSA. The CDR3 has 15 amino acids. The DNA of the CDR3 is TGTGCCAGCAGCTTAAGCAAGCAGGGCTTTGGTGGCTACACCTTC. This codes for CASSLSKQGFGGYTF.

The chain uses TRBV4-2 and TRBJ2-1, with 7 bases that match TRBD2. Per the germline V gene, CDR1 is LGHNA and CDR2 is YNFKEQ. This CDR3 has 15 residues. The J segment lost 5 bases and the V segment lost 6 bases, leaving 10 bases of the junction unmatched. The chain's CDR3 is CASSPTLADHNEQFF. The DNA of the CDR3 is TGTGCCAGCAGTCCAACCCTAGCGGACCACAATGAGCAGTTCTTC.

The chain joins TRBV19 to TRBJ1-2; D is undetermined. Per germline, CDR1 LNHDA and CDR2 SQIVND (reference sequence). Trimming took 3 bases from V and 6 from J, leaving 5 bases between them. CDR3 length: 11 amino acids. This CDR3 reads CASSISDGYTF. The CDR3 DNA reads TGTGCCAGTAGTATCAGCGATGGCTACACCTTC.

The chain joins TRBV19 to TRBJ1-2; D gene ambiguous. The CDR3 contains 14 residues. Trimming cost V 7 bases and J 4 bases, with 16 bases left between them. Looked up from germline, CDR1 is LNHDA and CDR2 is SQIVND (reference sequence). CDR3 sequence reads: CASTEDPVSYGYTF. CDR3 DNA sequence: TGTGCCAGTACGGAGGACCCGGTGAGCTATGGCTACACCTTC. The full variable domain, in which reference TRBV19 and TRBJ1-2 provide the parts outside the CDR3, is DGGITQSPKYLFRKEGQNVTLSCEQNLNHDAMYWYRQDPGQGLRLIYYSQIVNDFQKGDIAEGYSVSREKKESFPLTVTSAQKNPTAFYLCASTEDPVSYGYTFGSGTRLTVV.

The gene calls are TRBV24-1 and TRBJ1-1; D possibly corresponds to TRBD1 (6 bases). The CDR3 spans 14 residues. V was trimmed by 7 bases and J by 4 bases, leaving 15 bases between them. Germline CDR1 is KGHDR and CDR2 is SFDVKD. CDR3 sequence reads: CATSTGTGSTEAFF. In DNA, the CDR3 is TGTGCCACCAGCACAGGGACCGGGAGCACTGAAGCTTTCTTT.

This chain's CDR3 is CASSQGGWGTSGPQETQYF. For the CDR3, the DNA is TGTGCCAGCAGCCAAGGAGGTTGGGGGACTAGCGGGCCCCAAGAGACCCAGTACTTC. The V call is TRBV4-2, the J call TRBJ2-5; TRBD2 matches at 12 bases. The CDR3 sequence is 19 residues long. Per germline, CDR1 LGHNA and CDR2 YNFKEQ. V was clipped by 1 base and J by 1 base; unmatched bases: 10.

The chain joins TRBV7-2 to TRBJ1-4; D may be TRBD1 (6 bases). CDR3 length: 14 residues. With 5 bases removed from V and 8 bases from J, the gap between germline ends came to 15 bases. Per the germline V gene, CDR1 is SGHTA and CDR2 is FQGNSA. In nucleotides, the CDR3 is TGTGCCAGCAGCCGGGGGGCAGGGCAGGAAAAACTGTTTTTT. This codes for CASSRGAGQEKLFF.

A few counts support this clonotype. V and J are TRBV4-2 and TRBJ2-7; the D is unclear. Germline V gene data show CDR1 as LGHNA and CDR2 as YNFKEQ. V was trimmed by 0 bases and J by 2 bases, leaving 8 bases between them. The CDR3 is made up of 14 amino acids. CDR3 in DNA: TGTGCCAGCAGCCAAGACCAGGTAACCTACGAGCAGTACTTC. This gives the protein CASSQDQVTYEQYF.

The J gene is TRBJ1-1, the V gene TRBV12-3 or TRBV12-4, with D possibly being TRBD1 (5 bases). The CDR3 covers 14 residues. V lost 4 bases, J lost 7 bases, and 16 bases lay in between. The CDR3 bases are TGTGCCAGCAGTTCCGGGGCTTCTCGGGGTGAAGCTTTCTTT. Its translation is CASSSGASRGEAFF.

The CDR3 DNA reads TGTGCCTGGACAGGGGAGGGAAACACTGAAGCTTTCTTT. The encoded protein is CAWTGEGNTEAFF. The genes are TRBV30 and TRBJ1-1; a weak D match, TRBD1 (6 bases). Germline V gene lookup returns CDR1 GTSNPN and CDR2 SVGIG (reference sequence). Trimming shortened V by 4 bases and J by 2 bases, and 11 bases separated the two germline ends. This CDR3 has 13 amino acids.

This clonotype was picked up a small number of times. The rearrangement links TRBV20-1 to TRBJ1-5, with 7 positions matching TRBD1. J was trimmed by 3 bases and V by 5 bases; bases with no gene match: 7. Germline CDR1 reads DFQATT; CDR2 reads SNEGSKA (reference sequence). The CDR3 length is 14 residues. Written as DNA, the CDR3 is TGCAGTGCTCCGGGACAGACCCTCAATCAGCCCCAGCATTTT. The encoded protein is CSAPGQTLNQPQHF.

The V and J genes are TRBV6-2 or TRBV6-3 and TRBJ2-2; 8 positions agree with TRBD1. The trim removed 7 bases at V and 1 base at J, leaving 8 bases unmatched. Germline assignment: CDR1 MNHEY and CDR2 SVGEGT. CDR3 size: 16 residues. CDR3 residues: CASTPDRERNTGELFF. The CDR3 DNA reads as TGTGCCAGCACCCCGGACAGGGAAAGGAACACCGGGGAGCTGTTTTTT.

The J gene is TRBJ2-1, the V gene TRBV6-5, with D possibly matching TRBD1 (7 bases). Germline CDR1 and CDR2: MNHEY and SVGAGI. The CDR3 is 16 amino acids. With 10 bases removed from V and 5 bases from J, the gap between germline ends came to 24 bases. CDR3 coding DNA: TGTGCCACTACATCCCCAGGGGGGTCACCCCACAATGAGCAGTTCTTC. Its protein is CATTSPGGSPHNEQFF.

The V call is TRBV21-1, the J call TRBJ2-2. TRBV21-1 corresponds to a pseudogene. This CDR3 is built from 16 residues. The CDR3 nucleotides are TGTGCCAGCAGCAAAGCGAAGGAGACAAGGACCTGGGAGCTGTTTTTT. Protein product: CASSKAKETRTWELFF.

CDR3 amino acids: CASMGSGNSAEQFF. The CDR3 DNA follows: TGTGCCAGCATGGGCAGCGGGAATAGTGCTGAGCAGTTCTTC. The rearrangement joins TRBV2 to TRBJ2-1; 7 nucleotides line up with TRBD2. Germline V gene lookup returns CDR1 SNHLY and CDR2 FYNNEI. The CDR3 extends over 14 amino acids. Trimming at V came to 7 bases and at J to 9 bases, leaving 12 bases not matched to a gene.

This clonotype was seen at least ten times. This chain uses TRBV12-3 or TRBV12-4 with TRBJ1-4; D is perhaps TRBD1 (5 bases). The CDR3 contains 16 residues. V dropped 5 bases and J dropped 6 bases, with 19 bases sitting between them. CDR3 region: CASSDSHPPRDEKLFF. The CDR3 DNA reads TGTGCCAGCAGTGACAGCCATCCCCCTCGAGATGAAAAACTGTTTTTT.